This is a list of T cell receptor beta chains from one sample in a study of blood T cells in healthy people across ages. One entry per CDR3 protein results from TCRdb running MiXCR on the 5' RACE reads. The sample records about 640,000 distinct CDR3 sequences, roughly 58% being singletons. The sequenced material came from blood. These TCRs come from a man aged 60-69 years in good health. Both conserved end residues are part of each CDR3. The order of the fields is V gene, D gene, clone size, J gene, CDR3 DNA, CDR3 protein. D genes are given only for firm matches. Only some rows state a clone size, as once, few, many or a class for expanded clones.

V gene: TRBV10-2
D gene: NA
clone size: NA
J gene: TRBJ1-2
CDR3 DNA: TGCGCCAGCAGCGAACCGGGACGGAGATACTATGGCTACACCTTC
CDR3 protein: CASSEPGRRYYGYTF

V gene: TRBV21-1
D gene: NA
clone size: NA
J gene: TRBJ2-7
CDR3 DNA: TGTGCCAGCAGCCCCAGACCAGCGGGGGCCGCCTACGAGCAGTACTTC
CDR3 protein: CASSPRPAGAAYEQYF

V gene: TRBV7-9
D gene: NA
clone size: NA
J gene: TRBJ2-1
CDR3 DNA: TGTGCCAGCGCTCCCTCCTACAATGAGCAGTTCTTC
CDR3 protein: CASAPSYNEQFF

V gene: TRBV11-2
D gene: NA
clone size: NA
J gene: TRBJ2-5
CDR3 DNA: TGTGCCAGCAGCAGAGGGGGATGGCAAGAGACCCAGTACTTC
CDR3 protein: CASSRGGWQETQYF

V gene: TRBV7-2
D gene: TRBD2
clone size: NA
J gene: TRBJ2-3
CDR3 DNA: TGTGCCAGCAGCTTAGAGGGGCTAGCGGGAAGGTGGCAGTATTTT
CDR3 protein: CASSLEGLAGRWQYF

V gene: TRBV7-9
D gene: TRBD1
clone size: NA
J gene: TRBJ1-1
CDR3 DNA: TGTGCCAGCAGCTCATGGACAGGAGGCACTGAAGCTTTCTTT
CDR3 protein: CASSSWTGGTEAFF

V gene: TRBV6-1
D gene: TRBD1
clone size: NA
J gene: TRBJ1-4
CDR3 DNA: TGTGCCAGCAGTGAAACAGGGGACCGAAATGAAAAACTGTTTTTT
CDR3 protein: CASSETGDRNEKLFF

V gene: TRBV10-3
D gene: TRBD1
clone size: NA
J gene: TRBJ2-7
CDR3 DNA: TGTGCCGCTGCGACAGGGGGCTCCTGGGAGCAGTACTTC
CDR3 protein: CAAATGGSWEQYF

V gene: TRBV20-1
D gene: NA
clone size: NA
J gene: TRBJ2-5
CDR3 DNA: TGCAGTGCTCTCAAGGGGACGGTACAAGAGACCCAGTACTTC
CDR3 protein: CSALKGTVQETQYF

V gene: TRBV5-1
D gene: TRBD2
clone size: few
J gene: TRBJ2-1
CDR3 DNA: TGCGCCAGCAGCGAGGGACTAGCGGGGCAAACCTACAATGAGCAGTTCTTC
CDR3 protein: CASSEGLAGQTYNEQFF

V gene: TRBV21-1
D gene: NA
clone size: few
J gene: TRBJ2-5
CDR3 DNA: TGTGCCAGCAGCAAGAAGGGACCCAAAGAGACCCAGTACTTC
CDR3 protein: CASSKKGPKETQYF

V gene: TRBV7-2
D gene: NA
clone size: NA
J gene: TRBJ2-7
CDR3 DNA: TGTGCCAGCAGCTTAGAAGGCTTAAGGGGGTACGAGCAGTACTTC
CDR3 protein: CASSLEGLRGYEQYF

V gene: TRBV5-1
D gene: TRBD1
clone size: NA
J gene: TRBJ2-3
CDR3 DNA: TGCGCCAGCAGGACACGACAGGGAACAGATACGCAGTATTTT
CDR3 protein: CASRTRQGTDTQYF

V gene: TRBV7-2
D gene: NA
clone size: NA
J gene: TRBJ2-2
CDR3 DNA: TGTGCCAGCAGCTTAGCGAGGGTTAACACCGGGGAGCTGTTTTTT
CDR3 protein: CASSLARVNTGELFF

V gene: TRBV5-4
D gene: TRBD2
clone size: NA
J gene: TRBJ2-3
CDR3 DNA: TGTGCCAGCAGCCCCTCGGTGGGGGGGACAGATACGCAGTATTTT
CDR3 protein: CASSPSVGGTDTQYF

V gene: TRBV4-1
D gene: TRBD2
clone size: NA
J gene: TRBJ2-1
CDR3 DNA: TGCGCCAGCAGCCCCCAGGGCGGGGGGGCTTACAATGAGCAGTTCTTC
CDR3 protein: CASSPQGGGAYNEQFF

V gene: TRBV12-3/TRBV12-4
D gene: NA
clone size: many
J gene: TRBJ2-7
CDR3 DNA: TGTGCCAGCAGTCCATGGCCCAGCAGGGCCTACGAGCAGTACTTC
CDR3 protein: CASSPWPSRAYEQYF

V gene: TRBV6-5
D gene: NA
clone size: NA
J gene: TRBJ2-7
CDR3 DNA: TGTGCCAGCAGTTACTCCTTGGGGTATTACTCCTACGAGCAGTACTTC
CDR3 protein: CASSYSLGYYSYEQYF

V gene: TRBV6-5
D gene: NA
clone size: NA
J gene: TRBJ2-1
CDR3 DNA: TGTGCCAGCAGTGACTCGTTTGCGACCGATGAGCAGTTCTTC
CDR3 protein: CASSDSFATDEQFF

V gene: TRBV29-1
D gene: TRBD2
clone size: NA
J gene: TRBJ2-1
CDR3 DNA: TGCGGCGTTCTGGGACTAGCGGGGGGACGGGGGAATGAGCAGTTCTTC
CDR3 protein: CGVLGLAGGRGNEQFF

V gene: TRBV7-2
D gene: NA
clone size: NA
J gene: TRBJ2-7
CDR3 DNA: TGTGCCAGCAGCTTAGTATCAGGGGTTGGGGACGAGCAGTACTTC
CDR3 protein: CASSLVSGVGDEQYF

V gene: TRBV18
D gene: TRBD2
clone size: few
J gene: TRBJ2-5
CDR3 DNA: TGTGCCAGCTCACCCCGACTAGCGCGGGGGTTACAAGAGACCCAGTACTTC
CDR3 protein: CASSPRLARGLQETQYF

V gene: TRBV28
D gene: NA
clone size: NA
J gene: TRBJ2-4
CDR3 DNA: TGTGCCAGCAGTTTGCCGCGTCTTGCCAAAAACATTCAGTACTTC
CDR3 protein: CASSLPRLAKNIQYF

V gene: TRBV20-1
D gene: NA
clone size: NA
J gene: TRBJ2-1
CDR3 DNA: TGCAGTGCTCATTCGATGGGGCCACAGGGCCCTTTAATATACAATGAGCAGTTCTTC
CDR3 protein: CSAHSMGPQGPLIYNEQFF

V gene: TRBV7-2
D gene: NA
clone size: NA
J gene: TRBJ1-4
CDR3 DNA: TGTGCCAGCAGCCCCGGGATGAGGAGGGACGTGTTTTTT
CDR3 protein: CASSPGMRRDVFF

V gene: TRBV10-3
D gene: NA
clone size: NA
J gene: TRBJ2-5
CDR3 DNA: TGTGCCATCAGTCCGGACCCTCGGGCGGAGACCCAGTACTTC
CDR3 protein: CAISPDPRAETQYF

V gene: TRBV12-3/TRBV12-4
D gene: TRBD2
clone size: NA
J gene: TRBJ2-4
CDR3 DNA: TGTGCCAGCAGTTCCCTGAGGGCGGGGGAGCAGTACTTC
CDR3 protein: CASSSLRAGEQYF

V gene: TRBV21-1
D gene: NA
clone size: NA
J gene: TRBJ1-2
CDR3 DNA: TGTGCCAGCAGCTCCCAACCTTCTGACAGGGGCAACTATGGCTACACCTTC
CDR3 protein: CASSSQPSDRGNYGYTF

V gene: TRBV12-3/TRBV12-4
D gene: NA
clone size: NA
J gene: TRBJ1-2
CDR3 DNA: TGTGCCAGCGGATTGGGTACTAACTATGGCTACACCTTC
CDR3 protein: CASGLGTNYGYTF

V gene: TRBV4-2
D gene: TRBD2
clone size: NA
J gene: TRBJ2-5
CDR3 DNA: TGTGCCAGCAGCTTAAATACGGGGGGTCAAGAGACCCAGTACTTC
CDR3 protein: CASSLNTGGQETQYF

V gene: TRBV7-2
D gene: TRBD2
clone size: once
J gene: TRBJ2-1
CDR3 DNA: TGTGCCAGCAGCTTACCGGGACTAGCGGGAAATAATGAGCAGTTCTTC
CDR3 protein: CASSLPGLAGNNEQFF

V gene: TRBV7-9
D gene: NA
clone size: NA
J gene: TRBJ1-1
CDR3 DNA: TGTGCCAGCAGCTTAGCGCTTGGGGGGACGGGGTCTGAAGCTTTCTTT
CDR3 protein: CASSLALGGTGSEAFF

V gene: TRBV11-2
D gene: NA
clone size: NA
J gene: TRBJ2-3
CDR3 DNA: TGTGCCAGCAGCTTGGCAGGGGTAGGAGATACGCAGTATTTT
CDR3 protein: CASSLAGVGDTQYF

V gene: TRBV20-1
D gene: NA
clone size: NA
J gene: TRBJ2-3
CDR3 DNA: TGCAGTGCTAGTCTGGGGGGCACCACAGATACGCAGTATTTT
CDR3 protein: CSASLGGTTDTQYF

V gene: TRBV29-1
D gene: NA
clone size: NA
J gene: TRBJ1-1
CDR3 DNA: TGCAGCGTTGTTGATGTTGGATTGGGCAGGGCCCACCTGAACACTGAAGCTTTCTTT
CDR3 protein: CSVVDVGLGRAHLNTEAFF

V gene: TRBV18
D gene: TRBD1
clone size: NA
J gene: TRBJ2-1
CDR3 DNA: TGTGCCAGCTCACCACCGGGACAGGGGAGGTACAATGAGCAGTTCTTC
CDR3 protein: CASSPPGQGRYNEQFF

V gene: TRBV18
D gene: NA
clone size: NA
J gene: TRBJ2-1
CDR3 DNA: TGTGCCAGCTCACCCTCCACTACCTACAATGAGCAGTTCTTC
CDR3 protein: CASSPSTTYNEQFF

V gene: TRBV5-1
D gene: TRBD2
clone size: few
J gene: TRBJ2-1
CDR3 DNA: TGTGCCAGCAGCCCAGCGGGGGGGTCCTACAATGAGCAGTTCTTC
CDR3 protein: CASSPAGGSYNEQFF

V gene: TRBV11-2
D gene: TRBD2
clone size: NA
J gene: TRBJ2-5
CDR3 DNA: TGTGCCAGCAGCTTAGGGGGGGGAGGGGAAGGAGAGACCCAGTACTTC
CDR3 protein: CASSLGGGGEGETQYF

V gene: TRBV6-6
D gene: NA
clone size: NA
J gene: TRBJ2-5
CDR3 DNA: TGTGCCAGCAGTTACTCAATTCCCCCCGGGGAGACCCAGTACTTC
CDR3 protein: CASSYSIPPGETQYF